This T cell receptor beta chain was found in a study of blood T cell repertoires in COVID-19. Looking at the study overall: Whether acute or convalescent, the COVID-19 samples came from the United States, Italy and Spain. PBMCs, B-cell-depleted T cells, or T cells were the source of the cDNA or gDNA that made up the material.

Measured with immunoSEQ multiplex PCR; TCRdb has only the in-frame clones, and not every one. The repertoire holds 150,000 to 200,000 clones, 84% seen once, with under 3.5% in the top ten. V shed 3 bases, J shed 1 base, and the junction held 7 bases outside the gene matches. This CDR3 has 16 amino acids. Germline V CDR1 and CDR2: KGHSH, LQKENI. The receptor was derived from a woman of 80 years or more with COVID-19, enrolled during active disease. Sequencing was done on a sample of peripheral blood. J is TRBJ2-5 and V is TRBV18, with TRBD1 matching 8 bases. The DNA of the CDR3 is TGTGCCAGCTCACCCCTTCGGACAGGGCTCCAAGAGACCCAGTACTTC. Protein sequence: CASSPLRTGLQETQYF. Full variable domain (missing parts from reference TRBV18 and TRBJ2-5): NAGVMQNPRHLVRRRGQEARLRCSPMKGHSHVYWYRQLPEEGLKFMVYLQKENIIDESGMPKERFSAEFPKEGPSILRIQQVVRGDSAAYFCASSPLRTGLQETQYFGPGTRLLVL.